This record covers a single T cell receptor (beta chain). The antigen is undetermined. People who had autoimmune disease history or systemic immunosuppression were excluded. The data were taken from a study of OX40 agonist ivuxolimab in advanced cancers. Overall study context: Partial responses were achieved by three patients: one hepatocellular carcinoma, two cutaneous melanoma. Study outcomes and limitations: The CD4+ and CD8+ T cells in the blood had expanded clonally by week 6 at 0.1 to 3.0 mg/kg.

This table comes from immunoSEQ multiplex PCR, and its TCRdb copy is limited to in-frame clones, with some not included. Of tens of thousands of clones in the sample, approximately 86% were seen once. Looked up from germline, CDR1 is SNHLY and CDR2 is FYNNEI. Trimming left V 0 bases short and J 5 bases short, with 13 bases between. This CDR3 has 15 amino acids. This chain joins TRBV2 and TRBJ1-1, with D possibly TRBD1 on 5 matching bases. Sequences were derived from CD4+ or CD8+ T cells sorted from blood, sampled in a trial of the OX40 agonist ivuxolimab. The receptor was derived from an adult with an advanced solid tumor such as melanoma, head and neck, liver or kidney cancer. CDR3 residues: CASSEAGSGWTEAFF. Here the CDR3 DNA reads TGTGCCAGCAGTGAAGCGGGTTCAGGGTGGACTGAAGCTTTCTTT.